This passage covers 8 T cell receptor beta chains from one sample sequenced in a study of control samples from healthy donors and cancer patients (dated by TCRdb to about 2020). Receptor amplification or capture employed the immunoSEQ multiplex PCR assay. This is the immuneACCESS table as TCRdb keeps it, with only in-frame sequences that have V and J called. A part of the clones is gone; compared with another copy, unresolved V genes explain less than half, and the rest is unexplained. The sample includes around 140,000 clones, with nearly 90% observed a single time. The leading ten clones occupy about 7.9% of the sample. The sample taken for sequencing was PBMCs. These TCRs come from a man in his fifties with head and neck cancer.

This clone was recorded a few times. This rearrangement joins TRBV6-6 to TRBJ2-1, with D possibly matching TRBD1 (6 bases). The germline V and J ends were trimmed by 7 bases and 0 bases, with 10 bases remaining between them. Germline CDR1 MNHNY, CDR2 SVGAGI (reference sequence). The CDR3 runs 14 residues. The CDR3 loop is CASTQDSSYNEQFF. CDR3 bases: TGTGCCAGCACCCAGGACAGCTCCTACAATGAGCAGTTCTTC.

The chain recombines TRBV6-5 with TRBJ2-7, with 9 bases identical to TRBD1. Germline CDR1 reads MNHEY; CDR2 reads SVGAGI. J gave up 3 bases and V 6 bases, and 9 bases lay outside the gene matches. This CDR3 has 15 residues. The CDR3 here is CASRRDGTGNYEQYF. In DNA form, the CDR3 reads TGTGCCAGCAGGAGAGACGGGACAGGGAACTACGAGCAGTACTTC.

The count of this clone is one. The gene calls are TRBV6-6 and TRBJ2-3; 7 nucleotides match TRBD2. Germline CDR1 reads MNHNY; CDR2 reads SVGAGI (reference sequence). The CDR3 contains 15 residues. Unmatched junction bases numbered 6, after V lost 2 bases and J lost 4 bases. The CDR3 DNA reads as TGTGCCAGCAGTTACAGGCCGGGGGGAGCAGATACGCAGTATTTT. Its protein is CASSYRPGGADTQYF.

This clone turned up a few times. The chain's CDR3 is CASDPDSFYNSPLHF. Written as DNA, the CDR3 is TGTGCCAGCGATCCGGACAGTTTCTATAATTCACCCCTCCACTTT. The chain recombines TRBV6-5 with TRBJ1-6; D perhaps matches TRBD1 (6 bases). V dropped 8 bases and J dropped 3 bases, with 14 bases sitting between them. The CDR3 has 15 residues. Germline-derived CDR1 and CDR2 are MNHEY and SVGAGI.

The rearrangement joins TRBV5-8 to TRBJ1-1, with D unresolved. The CDR3 is made up of 12 amino acids. With 6 bases removed from V and 1 base from J, the gap between germline ends came to 7 bases. CDR1 SGHTS and CDR2 YDEGEE come from the germline V gene. This chain's CDR3 is CASIIRNTEAFF. The CDR3 coding sequence is TGTGCCAGCATCATAAGGAACACTGAAGCTTTCTTT. Based on the CDR3 plus reference TRBV5-8 and TRBJ1-1, the full variable domain is EAGVTQSPTHLIKTRGQQATLRCSPISGHTSVYWYQQALGLGLQFLLWYDEGEERNRGNFPPRFSGRQFPNYSSELNVNALELEDSALYLCASIIRNTEAFFGQGTRLTVV.

The chain uses TRBV18 and TRBJ2-1, with a tentative D call TRBD1 (6 bases). The ends were cut back, 3 bases at V and 5 bases at J, with 17 bases in the middle. Germline V lookup: CDR1 KGHSH, CDR2 LQKENI. This CDR3 has 16 residues. CDR3 nucleotides: TGTGCCAGCTCACCGGTCCAGGACAGTCTGAACAATGAGCAGTTCTTC. Residues: CASSPVQDSLNNEQFF.

This clone was recorded once. The chain carries TRBV28 and TRBJ2-3, with D tentatively TRBD1 (5 bases). CDR1 and CDR2 from the germline V gene are MDHEN and SYDVKM. Deletions cut 3 bases from V and 3 bases from J, with 13 bases between. This CDR3 contains 15 residues. The CDR3 DNA sequence: TGTGCCAGCAGTTTGCGAAGGGCAGGGACAGATACGCAGTATTTT. Its protein is CASSLRRAGTDTQYF.

The rearrangement joins TRBV18 to TRBJ1-1, with D unresolved. V was trimmed by 3 bases and J by 3 bases, leaving 8 bases between them. Per germline, CDR1 KGHSH and CDR2 LQKENI. This CDR3 region has 13 residues. The CDR3 loop is CASSPMEDTEAFF. In DNA, the CDR3 is TGTGCCAGCTCACCGATGGAGGACACTGAAGCTTTCTTT.